This T cell receptor (beta chain) was sequenced during a study of blood T cell repertoires in COVID-19 (dated by TCRdb to 2018 to 2021). Concerning the study at large: The collaborator samples originated in the United States, Italy and Spain and spanned the acute and convalescent phases of COVID-19. Samples came from the ongoing ImmuneRACE study (first 160 participants) plus 1,254 subjects from 6 global collaborators. Where available, HLA class I and class II types were taken from metadata supplied by the sample provider and were not determined by assay-based typing. The prospective study material was composed of cDNA or gDNA derived from T cells, B-cell-depleted T cells, or PBMCs. A de-identified subject ID, COVID-19 status, age in years and sex were almost always included in the sample metadata. The repertoires were made available in a free public database intended to serve as a resource for research on the immune response to SARS-CoV-2. Deeply sampled blood TCRbeta repertoires from subjects exposed to, actively infected with, or recovered from COVID-19 were included in the dataset. The full study reports these points: Clinical and demographic metadata were provided uncurated, with the amount varying by source and participant.

In Seattle, one collaborating source enrolled patients while the infection was active and tracked those patients longitudinally over the course of disease. Whole blood was collected in K2EDTA tubes by collaborating institutions according to the institutions' own protocols. For TCRbeta analysis, collaborators shipped samples in one of three forms: frozen whole blood, isolated PBMCs, or DNA extracted from either of those sample types. TCRbeta CDR3 regions were amplified from genomic DNA by means of the immunoSEQ Assay, a bias-controlled multiplex PCR. Processing in the source paper ran as follows. The number of nucleated cells in each sample was estimated from the amplification of reference gene primers within the assay. Sequence reads were collapsed and filtered to measure the absolute abundance of every unique TCRbeta CDR3 rearrangement. For each sample, productive Simpson clonality was calculated by taking the square root of Simpson's diversity index across productive rearrangements. Here the immuneACCESS table is served through TCRdb, limited to in-frame sequences with V and J called. Missing clones are a known gap in these copies; in checked studies unresolved V genes cover under half, and the rest lacks a known reason. That table supplies the V and J calls and clone size; D and trimming were determined from the DNA. For this sample there are roughly 200,000 clones; approximately 78% appear just once. The ten largest make up around 8% of the sample.

Note on this clone: Its antigen remains unidentified. No quality values exist for individual bases; no much larger clone is one base distant.

Reading the germline V gene gives CDR1 KGHSH and CDR2 LQKENI. V loses 6 bases at its end and J loses 3 bases; junction bases beyond the gene matches: 7. Including cysteine and phenylalanine, the CDR3 has 15 amino acids. The sequence is cut down to CDR3 DNA, 45 bases in frame from base 1. The receptor's source is a woman aged 80 or over with COVID-19, enrolled during active disease. What was sequenced was peripheral blood. The rearrangement joined TRBV18 to TRBJ1-1; the junction holds 10 bases that match TRBD1. The CDR3 protein is CASSPMGQGYTEAFF. The DNA sequence is TGTGCCAGCTCGCCAATGGGACAGGGGTACACTGAAGCTTTCTTT.